The entry that follows covers one TCR beta chain sequence. What it binds is not known. PCR used 60 Vbeta primers and 13 Jbeta primers. Per the study methods: There were around 78 million unique TCR beta chains by a later count, and about 12 million of them were shared. The repertoire was sequenced with immunoSEQ multiplex PCR; TCRdb's copy has only in-frame clones and lacks some. V, J and clone size derive from that table, while D and trimming were established from the DNA sequence. The sample consists of roughly 200,000 clones, approximately 80% of them appearing once. The entry originates in a study of cytomegalovirus exposure and HLA in healthy donors. General study results and limits: TCR beta V segments were, for the most part, productive about 87% or about 30% of the time in an earlier analysis. Further analysis was carried out later, and it showed several of the most significant clusters appearing linked to common viral pathogens. Based on reports, TCR beta sequences accurately predicted HLA-A and HLA-B alleles for most subjects.

The TCR sequence derives from a woman in her 50s in good health and CMV-seronegative. Material: PBMCs.

The CDR3 region is CASSFGTGEFETQYF. Here the CDR3 DNA reads TGCGCCAGCAGCTTCGGGACAGGGGAATTTGAGACCCAGTACTTC. The chain uses TRBV5-1 and TRBJ2-5; 10 nucleotides line up with TRBD1. This CDR3 region has 15 residues. V lost 2 bases and J lost 5; bases outside the gene matches: 6. Germline V gene data show CDR1 as SGHRS and CDR2 as YFSETQ.